One and the same sample provided the 12 T cell receptor beta chains below, sequenced in a study of cytomegalovirus exposure and HLA in healthy donors. PCR involved 60 Vbeta and 13 Jbeta primers. Generated by immunoSEQ multiplex PCR, the TCRdb table keeps only in-frame clones and is missing some. The sample yields roughly 130,000 clones, 65% to 75% seen once. The sample was PBMCs. The receptors were gathered from a woman aged 50 to 60 in good health and CMV-seropositive.

The chain has TRBV4-1 and TRBJ1-4; D is unresolved. The CDR3 is 16 residues long. V lost 3 bases and J lost 5, with 16 bases in between. Germline V lookup: CDR1 MGHRA, CDR2 YSYEKL. CDR3 sequence (DNA): TGCGCCAGCAGCCATTTGTTACGAATTAGAAATGAAAAACTGTTTTTT. Its translation: CASSHLLRIRNEKLFF.

The rearrangement uses TRBV7-8 and TRBJ2-7; tentatively, D is TRBD1 (8 bases). The CDR3 consists of 14 residues. Trimming took 3 bases from V and 4 from J, leaving 13 bases between them. CDR1 SGHVS and CDR2 FQNEAQ come from the germline V gene. This CDR3 is CASSFTGGGYEQYF. The CDR3 DNA is TGTGCCAGCAGCTTTACAGGGGGGGGTTACGAGCAGTACTTC.

The chain carries TRBV29-1 and TRBJ2-2, with 9 bases fitting TRBD2. The germline V gene encodes CDR1 SQVTM and CDR2 ANQGSEA. CDR3 length: 15 residues. The V and J ends lost 3 bases and 3 bases, in that order; junction bases with no gene match: 5. CDR3 region: CSVEGLAGHTGELFF. CDR3 DNA sequence: TGCAGCGTTGAGGGACTAGCCGGACACACCGGGGAGCTGTTTTTT.

The J gene is TRBJ1-6, the V gene TRBV4-3; maybe TRBD1 (5 bases). The V end was cut by 0 bases, the J end by 9 bases, with 9 bases between. Per the germline V gene, CDR1 is LGHNA and CDR2 is YSLEER. The CDR3 has 14 residues. The CDR3 DNA reads as TGCGCCAGCAGCCAAGACCGGCAGGGTTCACCCCTCCACTTT. Amino acids: CASSQDRQGSPLHF.

The rearrangement links TRBV5-6 to TRBJ2-6, with 8 bases identical to TRBD1. V lost 6 bases to trimming and J lost 2 bases; unmatched junction nucleotides: 4. Germline CDR1 reads SGHDT; CDR2 reads YYEEEE. The CDR3 has 15 amino acids. In nucleotides, the CDR3 is TGTGCCAGCACCAGACAGGGGCCTGGGGCCAACGTCCTGACTTTC. Amino acids: CASTRQGPGANVLTF.

The chain employs TRBV6-5 and TRBJ2-7; 8 nucleotides match TRBD1. V lost 6 bases and J lost 4; bases outside the gene matches: 11. The CDR3 loop spans 15 amino acids. Germline-derived CDR1 and CDR2 are MNHEY and SVGAGI. The CDR3 is CASSPGDRGLYEQYF. CDR3 coding DNA: TGTGCCAGCAGCCCGGGAGACAGGGGTCTGTACGAGCAGTACTTC.

The chain combines TRBV4-2 with TRBJ2-1, with D maybe TRBD2 (6 bases). The CDR3 runs 15 residues. The V and J ends lost 4 bases and 3 bases respectively, with 13 bases between them. Germline V gene sequence: CDR1 LGHNA, CDR2 YNFKEQ. DNA of the CDR3: TGTGCCAGCAGCCCGAATTGGGGGGACTACAATGAGCAGTTCTTC. Translation gives CASSPNWGDYNEQFF.

V gene TRBV7-8 combines with J gene TRBJ2-1; D possibly corresponds to TRBD1 (5 bases). The CDR3 is made up of 15 amino acids. Between the trimmed V and J ends, which lost 3 bases and 6 bases, there was a span of 15 bases. Germline assignment: CDR1 SGHVS and CDR2 FQNEAQ. The CDR3 spells CASSFDQGRGNEQFF. The CDR3 nucleotides are TGTGCCAGCAGCTTCGATCAGGGAAGGGGCAATGAGCAGTTCTTC.

About this clone: Different DNA sequences within this sample yield the same CDR3. V usage is TRBV6-1 and J usage is TRBJ2-3; unclear D gene. The CDR3 contains 12 residues. V was trimmed by 4 bases and J by 5 bases, leaving 7 bases between them. The germline CDR1 and CDR2 sequences are MNHNS and SASEGT. CDR3 sequence reads: CASSGGGDTQYF. In DNA form, the CDR3 reads TGTGCCAGCAGTGGAGGTGGAGATACGCAGTATTTT.

The chain has TRBV7-8 and TRBJ2-5; 11 nucleotides agree with TRBD1. This CDR3 region has 14 residues. After removal of 5 bases from V and 5 bases from J, the junction contained 4 bases not matched to a gene. Per the germline V gene, CDR1 is SGHVS and CDR2 is FQNEAQ. The CDR3 DNA follows: TGTGCCAGCAGCCTCGGGACAGGGGGTGAGACCCAGTACTTC. Residues: CASSLGTGGETQYF.

In this sample, this clone turned up once. The genes are TRBV7-9 and TRBJ2-2, with TRBD2 identical over 9 bases. J was trimmed by 4 bases and V by 2 bases; bases with no gene match: 5. The CDR3 totals 16 residues. Looked up from germline, CDR1 is SEHNR and CDR2 is FQNEAQ (reference sequence). CDR3 sequence: CASSLLAGDATGELFF. CDR3 sequence (DNA): TGTGCCAGCAGCTTATTAGCGGGGGATGCCACCGGGGAGCTGTTTTTT.

The V call is TRBV20-1, the J call TRBJ1-1; unclear D gene. The V gene lost 0 bases and the J gene lost 7 bases, with 6 bases spanning the gap. The CDR3 is 11 amino acids. Germline lookup yields CDR1 DFQATT and CDR2 SNEGSKA (reference sequence). The CDR3 spells CSAREGSEAFF. Here the CDR3 DNA reads TGCAGTGCTAGAGAGGGCAGTGAAGCTTTCTTT.